This record looks at one TCR beta chain sequence and its context. No antigen is known for it. Base qualities are not provided; no much larger clone lies one nucleotide away. From the cysteine through the phenylalanine, the CDR3 covers 13 amino acids. Only CDR3 DNA remains: 39 bases, in frame from the first base. Trimming leaves V shorter by 3 bases and J shorter by 6 bases, with the junction holding 2 bases beyond the gene matches. As encoded in the germline V gene, CDR1 is SGHTA while CDR2 is FQGNSA. The sample is drawn from a study of blood T cell repertoires in COVID-19 (dated by TCRdb to the early 2020s). About the investigation overall: Collaborator samples came from the United States, Italy and Spain and covered acute and convalescent phases of COVID-19. A de-identified subject ID, COVID-19 status, age in years and sex were almost always included in the sample metadata. Deeply sampled blood TCRbeta repertoires from subjects exposed to, actively infected with, or recovered from COVID-19 were included in the dataset. The samples were drawn from two sources: the first 160 participants of the ongoing ImmuneRACE study, and about 1,300 subjects contributed by 6 global collaborators. The material from the prospective study consisted of cDNA or gDNA derived from T cells, B-cell-depleted T cells, or PBMCs. The repertoires were made available in a free public database intended to serve as a resource for research on the immune response to SARS-CoV-2. Where HLA class I and class II types were available, the types were taken from metadata supplied by the sample provider, not from assay-based typing.

Collaborating institutions collected whole blood in K2EDTA tubes following their own protocols. For TCRbeta analysis, collaborators shipped samples in one of three forms: frozen whole blood, isolated PBMCs, or DNA extracted from either of those sample types. Here is what the overall study found, with its caveats: The quantity of clinical and demographic metadata differed by source and by participant and was supplied without curation.

TCRbeta CDR3 regions were amplified from genomic DNA by means of the immunoSEQ Assay, a bias-controlled multiplex PCR. Per the authors' processing: The number of nucleated cells in each sample was estimated by amplification of reference gene primers within the assay. To quantify the absolute abundance of each unique TCRbeta CDR3 rearrangement, sequence reads were collapsed and filtered. For each sample, productive Simpson clonality was calculated as the square root of Simpson's diversity index across productive rearrangements. The source is immuneACCESS, and TCRdb retained only in-frame sequences with V and J called. Part of the clones is not carried over; for the studies checked, unresolved V genes explain less than half of this, and the remainder is unexplained. V and J calls and clone size come straight from that table; D and trimming were deduced from the DNA. Here the sample has about 94,000 clones; 70% to 90% occur a single time. The ten largest account for over 10% of the sample.

This TCR was recovered from a woman between 55 and 75 years old in a cohort sampled during active or convalescent COVID-19. The chain joins TRBV7-2 to TRBJ1-5; 7 bases in between match TRBD1. Sequenced: peripheral blood. The nucleotides are TGTGCCAGCAGCTTCTACAGGGGTCAGCCCCAGCATTTT. It is translated as CASSFYRGQPQHF.